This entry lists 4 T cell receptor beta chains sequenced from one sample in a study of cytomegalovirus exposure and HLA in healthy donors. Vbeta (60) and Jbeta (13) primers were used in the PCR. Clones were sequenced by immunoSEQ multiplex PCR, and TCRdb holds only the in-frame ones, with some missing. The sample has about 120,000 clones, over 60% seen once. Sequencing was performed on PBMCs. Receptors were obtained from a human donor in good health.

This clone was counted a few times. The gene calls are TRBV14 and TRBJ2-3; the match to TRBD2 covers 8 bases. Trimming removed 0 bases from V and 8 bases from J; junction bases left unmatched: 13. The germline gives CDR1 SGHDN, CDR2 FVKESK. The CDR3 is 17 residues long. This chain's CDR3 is CASSQDLTSGGGGTQYF. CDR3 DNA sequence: TGTGCCAGCAGCCAAGATCTTACTAGCGGTGGGGGTGGTACGCAGTATTTT.

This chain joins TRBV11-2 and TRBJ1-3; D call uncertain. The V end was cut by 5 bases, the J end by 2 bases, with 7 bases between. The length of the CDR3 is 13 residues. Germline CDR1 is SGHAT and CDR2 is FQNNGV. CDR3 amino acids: CASSQAAGNTIYF. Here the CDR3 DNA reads TGTGCCAGCAGCCAGGCAGCTGGAAACACCATATATTTT. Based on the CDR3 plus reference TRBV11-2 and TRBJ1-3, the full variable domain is EAGVAQSPRYKIIEKRQSVAFWCNPISGHATLYWYQQILGQGPKLLIQFQNNGVVDDSQLPKDRFSAERLKGVDSTLKIQPAKLEDSAVYLCASSQAAGNTIYFGEGSWLTVV.

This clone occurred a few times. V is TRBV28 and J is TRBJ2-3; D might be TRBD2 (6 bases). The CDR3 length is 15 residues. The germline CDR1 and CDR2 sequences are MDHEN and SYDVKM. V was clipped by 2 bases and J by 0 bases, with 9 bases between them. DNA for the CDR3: TGTGCCAGCAGTTTAGCGGGACGGAGCACAGATACGCAGTATTTT. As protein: CASSLAGRSTDTQYF.

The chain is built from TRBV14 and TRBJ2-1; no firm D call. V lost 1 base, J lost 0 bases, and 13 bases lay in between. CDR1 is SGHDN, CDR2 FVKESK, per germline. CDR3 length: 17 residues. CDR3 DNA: TGTGCCAGCAGCCAAGCTCTACTGGTTAGCTCCTACAATGAGCAGTTCTTC. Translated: CASSQALLVSSYNEQFF.